This T cell receptor (beta chain) derives from a study of T-cell memory formation after mild COVID-19. Overall study: Most TCR clusters belonged to a single donor.

TCRalpha and TCRbeta libraries used 5'RACE with constant-segment primers and UMIs. One entry per CDR3 protein, called by TCRdb with MiXCR from the 5' RACE reads. Of more than 450,000 distinct CDR3 sequences in the sample, 15% to 20% were seen once. This clonotype was seen a few times. Its antigen is undetermined. In germline, CDR1 is SEHNR, CDR2 FQNEAQ (reference sequence). Losses at the gene ends were 3 bases for V and 4 bases for J; bases not matched to a gene: 11. This CDR3 has 16 amino acids. Points from the study as a whole: Contracting clones from day 15 to 85 had balanced CD4/CD8; later expanders favoured CD4+. The main location of contracting CD4+ clones was CM and EM, and that of contracting CD8+ clones was EMRA.

Sequencing input: PBMCs or a T cell subset sorted from them (not recorded which). The gene calls are TRBV7-9 and TRBJ2-5; TRBD1 aligns across 7 bases. The clonotype originates from an adult woman who had mild COVID-19 (a few samples of this study predate the infection). Cell type and time point are not known. The CDR3 spells CASSLPRTGGPETQYF. CDR3 DNA sequence: TGTGCCAGCAGCTTGCCCCGGACAGGTGGACCAGAGACCCAGTACTTC.